The sample holds a few counts of the clone carrying this T cell receptor beta chain. The antigen is undetermined. The Oncomine TCR Beta short-read assay was applied to DNA of cultured CD4+ T cells. Via MiXCR, TCRdb re-called the PCR reads, giving one row per CDR3 protein. The table has around 17,000 distinct CDR3 sequences, over 45% seen once. The entry originates in a study of vaccination and CD4 T cells after COVID-19. J was trimmed by 3 bases and V by 4 bases; bases with no gene match: 7. This CDR3 region has 15 residues. In germline, CDR1 is SGHNT, CDR2 YENEEA. The time point denotes: late sampling 161 to 241 days after vaccination in a few convalescent patients. The sample's treatment: roughly 10-day PBMC culture with coronavirus spike peptide pools or control peptides (ViraFEST assay).

This sequence was found in a human donor who had recovered from COVID-19. Specimen: CD4+ T cells from blood, cultured in vitro, collected about 7 months after SARS-CoV-2 vaccination. The rearrangement joins TRBV11-3 to TRBJ1-1; 8 bases are a match to TRBD1. The CDR3 loop reads CASSSQGALDTEAFF. The CDR3 DNA reads as TGTGCCAGCAGCTCCCAGGGGGCGCTGGACACTGAAGCTTTCTTT.